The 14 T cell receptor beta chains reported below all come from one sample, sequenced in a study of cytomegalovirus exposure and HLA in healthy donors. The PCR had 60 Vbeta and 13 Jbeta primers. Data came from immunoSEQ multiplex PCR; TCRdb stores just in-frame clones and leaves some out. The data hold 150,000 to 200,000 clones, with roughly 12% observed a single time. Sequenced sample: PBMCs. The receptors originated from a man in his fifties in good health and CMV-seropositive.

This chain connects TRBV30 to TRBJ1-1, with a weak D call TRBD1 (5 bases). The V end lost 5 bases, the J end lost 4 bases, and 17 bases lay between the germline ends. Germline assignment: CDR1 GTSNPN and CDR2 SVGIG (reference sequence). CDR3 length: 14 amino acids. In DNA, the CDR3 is TGTGCCTGGGACCCGGGCCACGGGGGCACTGAAGCTTTCTTT. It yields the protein CAWDPGHGGTEAFF.

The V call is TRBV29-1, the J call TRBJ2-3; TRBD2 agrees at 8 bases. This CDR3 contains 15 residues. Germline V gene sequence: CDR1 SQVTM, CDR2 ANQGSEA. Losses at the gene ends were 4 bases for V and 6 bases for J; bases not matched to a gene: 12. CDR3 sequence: CSVALLSGGVDTQYF. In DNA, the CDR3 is TGCAGCGTTGCCCTTCTAAGCGGGGGCGTCGATACGCAGTATTTT.

The DNA of the CDR3 is TGTGCCAGTAGCCCGGACAGGGTCGGCTACACCTTC. Amino acid sequence: CASSPDRVGYTF. The J gene is TRBJ1-2, the V gene TRBV19; 8 nucleotides line up with TRBD1. The length of the CDR3 is 12 residues. The germline gives CDR1 LNHDA, CDR2 SQIVND (reference sequence). V lost 6 bases to trimming and J lost 8 bases; unmatched junction nucleotides: 5. The entire variable domain, with the rest obtained from reference TRBV19 and TRBJ1-2, is as follows: DGGITQSPKYLFRKEGQNVTLSCEQNLNHDAMYWYRQDPGQGLRLIYYSQIVNDFQKGDIAEGYSVSREKKESFPLTVTSAQKNPTAFYLCASSPDRVGYTFGSGTRLTVV.

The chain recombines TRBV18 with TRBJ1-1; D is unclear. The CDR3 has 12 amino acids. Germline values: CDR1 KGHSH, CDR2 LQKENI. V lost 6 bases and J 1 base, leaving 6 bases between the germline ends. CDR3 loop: CASSSGNTEAFF. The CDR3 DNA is TGTGCCAGCTCGTCAGGGAACACTGAAGCTTTCTTT.

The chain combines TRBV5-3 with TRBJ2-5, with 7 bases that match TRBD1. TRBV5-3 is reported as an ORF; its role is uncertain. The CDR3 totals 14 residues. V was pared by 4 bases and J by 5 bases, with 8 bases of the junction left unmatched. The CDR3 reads CARSPDRPAETQYF. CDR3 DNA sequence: TGTGCCAGAAGCCCGGACAGGCCGGCGGAGACCCAGTACTTC.

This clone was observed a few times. This CDR3 reads CASSERGLEAFF. CDR3 DNA: TGTGCCAGCAGTGAAAGGGGTCTTGAAGCTTTCTTT. This chain joins TRBV6-1 and TRBJ1-1, with a possible D match to TRBD1 (5 bases). This CDR3 comprises 12 residues. Looked up from germline, CDR1 is MNHNS and CDR2 is SASEGT. V lost 2 bases and J 7 bases, leaving 8 bases between the germline ends.

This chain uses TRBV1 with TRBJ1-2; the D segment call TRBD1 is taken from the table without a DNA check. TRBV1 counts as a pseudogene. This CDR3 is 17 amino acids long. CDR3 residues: CTSSQGSGTGLSPGYTF. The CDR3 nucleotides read TGCACCAGCAGCCAAGGCTCCGGGACAGGGCTGTCTCCAGGCTACACCTTC.

The CDR3 bases are TGTGCCTGGGGAAACGAGAGGACAGCTCCCTCCTACGAGCAGTACTTC. Translation gives CAWGNERTAPSYEQYF. The chain is built from TRBV30 and TRBJ2-7; perhaps TRBD1 as D (6 bases). Looked up from germline, CDR1 is GTSNPN and CDR2 is SVGIG (reference sequence). The V end lost 5 bases, the J end lost 0 bases, and 20 bases lay between the germline ends. This CDR3 is built from 16 residues. Full variable domain (outside the CDR3, taken from reference TRBV30 and TRBJ2-7): SQTIHQWPATLVQPVGSPLSLECTVEGTSNPNLYWYRQAAGRGLQLLFYSVGIGQISSEVPQNLSASRPQDRQFILSSKKLLLSDSGFYLCAWGNERTAPSYEQYFGPGTRLTVT.

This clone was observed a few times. CDR3 region: CASSYAPQGYQETQYF. In nucleotides, the CDR3 is TGTGCCAGCAGTTACGCCCCCCAGGGGTACCAAGAGACCCAGTACTTC. This sequence joins TRBV28 and TRBJ2-5, with a possible D match to TRBD1 (6 bases). CDR1 and CDR2 from the germline V gene are MDHEN and SYDVKM. The CDR3 extends over 16 amino acids. Trimming took off 4 bases at V and 0 bases at J, with 15 bases between the two ends.

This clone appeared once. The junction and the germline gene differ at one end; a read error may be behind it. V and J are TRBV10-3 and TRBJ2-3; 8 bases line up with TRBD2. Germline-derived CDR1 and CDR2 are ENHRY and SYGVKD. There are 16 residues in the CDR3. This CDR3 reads CAISPGTAGGTDAQYF. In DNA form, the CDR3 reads TGTGCCATCAGCCCAGGAACCGCGGGGGGCACAGATGCGCAGTATTTT.

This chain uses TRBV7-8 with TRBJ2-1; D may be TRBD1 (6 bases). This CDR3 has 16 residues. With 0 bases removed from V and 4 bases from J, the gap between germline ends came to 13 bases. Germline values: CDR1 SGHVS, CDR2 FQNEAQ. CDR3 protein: CASSLAPQGSYNEQFF. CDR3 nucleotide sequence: TGTGCCAGCAGCTTAGCGCCACAGGGTTCTTACAATGAGCAGTTCTTC.

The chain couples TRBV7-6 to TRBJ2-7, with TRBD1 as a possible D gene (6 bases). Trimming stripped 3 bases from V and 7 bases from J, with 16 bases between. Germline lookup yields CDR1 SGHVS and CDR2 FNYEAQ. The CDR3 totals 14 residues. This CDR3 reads CASSLDSLAYEQYF. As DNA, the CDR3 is TGTGCCAGCAGCTTGGACAGTTTAGCGTATGAGCAGTACTTC.

CDR3 DNA: TGTGCCAGCAGCGGCCCGGGACAGGGGAACTATGGCTACACCTTC. This gives the protein CASSGPGQGNYGYTF. The chain joins TRBV28 to TRBJ1-2; 10 nucleotides line up with TRBD1. The germline V gene encodes CDR1 MDHEN and CDR2 SYDVKM. The V gene end was trimmed by 6 bases and the J gene end by 2 bases; junction bases not matched to a gene: 6. CDR3 length equals 15 residues.

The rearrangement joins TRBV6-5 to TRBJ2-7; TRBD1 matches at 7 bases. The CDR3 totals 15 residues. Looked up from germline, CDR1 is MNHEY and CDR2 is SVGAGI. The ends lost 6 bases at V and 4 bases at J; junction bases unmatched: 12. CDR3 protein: CASRGTVIQSYEQYF. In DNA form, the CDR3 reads TGTGCCAGCAGGGGGACAGTAATACAGAGTTACGAGCAGTACTTC.